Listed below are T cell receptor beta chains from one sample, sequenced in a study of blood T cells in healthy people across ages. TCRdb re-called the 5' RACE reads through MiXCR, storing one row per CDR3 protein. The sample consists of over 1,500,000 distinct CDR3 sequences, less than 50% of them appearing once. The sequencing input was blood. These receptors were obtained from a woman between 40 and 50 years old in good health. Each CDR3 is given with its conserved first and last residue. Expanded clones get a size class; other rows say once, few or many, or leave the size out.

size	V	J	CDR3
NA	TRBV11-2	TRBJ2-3	CASSEGTTAPTDTQYF
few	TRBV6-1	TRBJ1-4	CASSEARGTHNEKLFF
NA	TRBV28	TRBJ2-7	CASSFRQVYYEQYF
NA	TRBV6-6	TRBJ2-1	CASINGQVNGEQFF
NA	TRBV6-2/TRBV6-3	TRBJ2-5	CASSKRRGAQETQYF
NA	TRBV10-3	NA	CAVSGGVQETQYF
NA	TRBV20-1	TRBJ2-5	CSARVSGLQETQYF
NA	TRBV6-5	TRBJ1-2	CASSYAITSGGYTF
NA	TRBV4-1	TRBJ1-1	CASSQGRSSLMNTEAFF
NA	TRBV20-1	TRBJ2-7	CSAPTVAGGPYEQYF
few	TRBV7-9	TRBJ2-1	CASSRREVAGNEQFF
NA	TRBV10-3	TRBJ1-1	CAISPFRGGTEAFF
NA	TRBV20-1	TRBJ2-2	CSASHSGGVTGELFF